The clone carrying this T cell receptor beta chain has only a few counts. V shed 1 base, J shed 4 bases, and the junction held 5 bases outside the gene matches. The CDR3 length is 15 residues. The germline CDR1 and CDR2 sequences are SEHNR and FQNEAQ (reference sequence). Measured with immunoSEQ multiplex PCR; TCRdb has only the in-frame clones, and not every one. Among 95,000 to 150,000 clones, over 75% were seen once, and the ten largest hold under 7%. The data were obtained in a study of blood T cell repertoires in COVID-19. The V call is TRBV7-9, the J call TRBJ1-2, with TRBD1 identical over 8 bases. This receptor was identified in a man aged 80 or over with active or convalescent COVID-19. The sample was peripheral blood. In DNA form, the CDR3 reads TGTGCCAGCAGCTTAGGGGGGACAGGCGGCTATGGCTACACCTTC. This sequence encodes CASSLGGTGGYGYTF.